This T cell receptor beta chain emerged from a study of Graves' ophthalmopathy and Graves' hyperthyroidism. Regarding the study as a whole: Blood contained most expanded thyroid clonotypes exceeding 0.001 frequency. Ophthalmopathy progression was predicted by the model at 55% to 71% sensitivity and approximately 72% specificity.

This clonotype was counted many times. Its cognate antigen is unknown. The V gene end was trimmed by 5 bases and the J gene end by 4 bases; junction bases not matched to a gene: 4. The germline gives CDR1 KGHDR, CDR2 SFDVKD. This CDR3 has 15 residues. From RNA, the CDR3 regions of TCR beta chains were amplified and sequenced. Second-round multiplex PCR came after a first-round RT-PCR that employed HTBI primers. TCRdb analysed the multiplex PCR reads with MiXCR anew, one entry per CDR3 protein. The sample holds 620,000 or so distinct CDR3 sequences; about a fifth are singletons and the top ten take more than 5.5%. The term stable hyperthyroidism indicated an absence of ophthalmopathy within 18 months of follow-up. Excluded: other autoimmune disease, uncontrolled infection, pregnancy or lactation.

This clonotype originated in a woman younger than 35 with stable Graves' hyperthyroidism. Some clones in this sample may be carry-over from other donors' samples. The chain uses TRBV24-1 and TRBJ2-5; 12 nucleotides line up with TRBD1. The sample was peripheral blood. The CDR3 here is CATSVGTGGIETQYF. CDR3 DNA: TGTGCCACCAGTGTCGGGACAGGGGGCATAGAGACCCAGTACTTC.